The TCR beta chain under discussion was sequenced for a study of blood T cell repertoires in COVID-19. Study in general: The origin of the acute and convalescent COVID-19 samples was the United States, Italy and Spain. PBMCs, B-cell-depleted T cells, or T cells were the source of the cDNA or gDNA that made up the material.

Germline CDR1 reads MNHEY; CDR2 reads SMNVEV (reference sequence). The CDR3 is made up of 14 amino acids. The V and J ends lost 2 bases and 2 bases respectively, with 9 bases between them. In Seattle, patients joined the study during active infection and were tracked longitudinally. Original analysis: By means of reference gene primer amplification, nucleated cell counts were estimated. Produced via immunoSEQ multiplex PCR; TCRdb's table is partial and in-frame only. The D gene and trimming were derived from the DNA, and the V and J assignments and clone size from that table. The sample has 200,000 to 300,000 clones; 81% are singletons.

This TCR came from an elderly woman with COVID-19, enrolled during active disease. The sequenced sample consisted of peripheral blood. The chain uses TRBV27 and TRBJ1-1; D gene uncertain. The CDR3 region has the DNA TGTGCCAGCAGTTTAACAGATACAAACACTGAAGCTTTCTTT. It codes for CASSLTDTNTEAFF.